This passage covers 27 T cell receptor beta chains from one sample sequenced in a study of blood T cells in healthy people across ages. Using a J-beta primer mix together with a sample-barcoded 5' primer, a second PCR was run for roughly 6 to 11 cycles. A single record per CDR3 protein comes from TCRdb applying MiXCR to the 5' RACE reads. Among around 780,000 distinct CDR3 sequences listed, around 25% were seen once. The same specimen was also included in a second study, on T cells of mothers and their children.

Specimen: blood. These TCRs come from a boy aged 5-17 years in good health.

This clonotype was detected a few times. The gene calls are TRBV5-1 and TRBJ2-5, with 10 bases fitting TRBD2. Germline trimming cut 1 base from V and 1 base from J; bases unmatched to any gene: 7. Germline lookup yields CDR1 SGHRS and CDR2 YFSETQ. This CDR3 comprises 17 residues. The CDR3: CASSLTGVAGGQETQYF. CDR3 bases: TGCGCCAGCAGCTTGACTGGGGTAGCGGGGGGCCAAGAGACCCAGTACTTC.

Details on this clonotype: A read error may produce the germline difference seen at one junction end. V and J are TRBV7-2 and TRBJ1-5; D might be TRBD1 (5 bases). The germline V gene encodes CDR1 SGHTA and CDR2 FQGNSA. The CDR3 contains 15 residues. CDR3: CASSLMGVDAQPQHF. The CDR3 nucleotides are TGTGCTAGCAGCTTAATGGGGGTTGATGCTCAGCCCCAGCATTTT.

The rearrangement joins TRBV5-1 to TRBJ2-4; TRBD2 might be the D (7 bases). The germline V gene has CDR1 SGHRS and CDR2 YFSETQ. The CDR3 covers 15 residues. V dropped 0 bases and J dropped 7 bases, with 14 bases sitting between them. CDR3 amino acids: CASSLAGGARNIQYF. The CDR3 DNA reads TGCGCCAGCAGCTTGGCGGGGGGCGCGAGGAACATTCAGTACTTC.

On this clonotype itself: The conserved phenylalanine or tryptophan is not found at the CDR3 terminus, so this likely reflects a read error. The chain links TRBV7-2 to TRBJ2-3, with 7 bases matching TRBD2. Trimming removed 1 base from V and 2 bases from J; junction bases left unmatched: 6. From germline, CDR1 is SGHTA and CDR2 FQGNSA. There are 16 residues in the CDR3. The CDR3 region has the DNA TGTGCCAGCAGCTTAGAGCGGGGTGGCTTCACAGATACGCAGTATTGT. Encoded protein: CASSLERGGFTDTQYC.

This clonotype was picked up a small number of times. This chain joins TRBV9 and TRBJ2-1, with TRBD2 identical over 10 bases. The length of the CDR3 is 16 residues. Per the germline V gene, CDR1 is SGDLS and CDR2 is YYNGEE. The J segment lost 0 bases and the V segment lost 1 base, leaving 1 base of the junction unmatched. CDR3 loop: CASSVLAGVSYNEQFF. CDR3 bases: TGTGCCAGCAGCGTACTAGCGGGGGTCTCCTACAATGAGCAGTTCTTC. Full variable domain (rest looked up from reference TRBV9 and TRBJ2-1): DSGVTQTPKHLITATGQRVTLRCSPRSGDLSVYWYQQSLDQGLQFLIQYYNGEERAKGNILERFSAQQFPDLHSELNLSSLELGDSALYFCASSVLAGVSYNEQFFGPGTRLTVL.

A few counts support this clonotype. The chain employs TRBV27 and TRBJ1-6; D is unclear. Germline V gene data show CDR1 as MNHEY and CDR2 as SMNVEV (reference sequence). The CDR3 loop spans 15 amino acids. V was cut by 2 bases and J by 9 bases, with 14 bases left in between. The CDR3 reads CASSLQSALSSPLHF. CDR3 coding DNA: TGTGCCAGCAGTTTACAGTCCGCCCTTAGTTCACCCCTCCACTTT.

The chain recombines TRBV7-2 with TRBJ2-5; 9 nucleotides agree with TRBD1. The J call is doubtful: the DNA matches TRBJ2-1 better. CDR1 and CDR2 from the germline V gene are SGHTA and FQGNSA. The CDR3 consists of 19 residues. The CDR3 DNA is TGTGCCAGCAGCCCTCCCGGGACAGGGCGCCGAGGGGTATACAATGAGCAGTTCTTC. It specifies CASSPPGTGRRGVYNEQFF.

The CDR3 DNA follows: TGTGCCAGCAGACCAGATTACTCGAACTCTGGGGCCAACGTCCTGACTTTC. It is translated as CASRPDYSNSGANVLTF. The chain uses TRBV12-3 or TRBV12-4 and TRBJ2-6; the D is unclear. Trimming took 6 bases from V and 0 from J, leaving 15 bases between them. The length of the CDR3 is 17 residues.

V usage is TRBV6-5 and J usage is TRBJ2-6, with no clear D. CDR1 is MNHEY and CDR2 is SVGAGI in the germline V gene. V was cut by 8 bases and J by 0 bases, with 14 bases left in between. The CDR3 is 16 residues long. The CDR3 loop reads CASRTERISGANVLTF. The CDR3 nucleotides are TGTGCCAGCCGAACCGAGAGGATCTCTGGGGCCAACGTCCTGACTTTC.

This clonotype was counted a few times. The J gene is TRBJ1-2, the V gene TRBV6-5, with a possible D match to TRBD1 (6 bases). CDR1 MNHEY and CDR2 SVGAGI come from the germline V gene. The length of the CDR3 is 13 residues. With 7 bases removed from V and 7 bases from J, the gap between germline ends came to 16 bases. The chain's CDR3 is CASTPSGGPGYTF. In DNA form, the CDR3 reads TGTGCCAGCACTCCCTCCGGGGGGCCTGGCTACACCTTC.

DNA of the CDR3: TGTGCCAGCACAGCCTCCGGGGAGCTGTTTTTT. Translation gives CASTASGELFF. The rearrangement links TRBV12-3 or TRBV12-4 to TRBJ2-2; D remains ambiguous. V dropped 7 bases and J dropped 6 bases, with 6 bases sitting between them. The CDR3 extends over 11 amino acids.

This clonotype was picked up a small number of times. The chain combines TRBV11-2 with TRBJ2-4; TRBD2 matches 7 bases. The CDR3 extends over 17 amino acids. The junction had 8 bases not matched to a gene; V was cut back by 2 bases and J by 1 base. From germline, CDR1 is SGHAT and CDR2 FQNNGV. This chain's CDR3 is CASSLSGRGRAKNIQYF. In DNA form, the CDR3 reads TGTGCCAGCAGCTTATCAGGGCGGGGGAGGGCCAAAAACATTCAGTACTTC.

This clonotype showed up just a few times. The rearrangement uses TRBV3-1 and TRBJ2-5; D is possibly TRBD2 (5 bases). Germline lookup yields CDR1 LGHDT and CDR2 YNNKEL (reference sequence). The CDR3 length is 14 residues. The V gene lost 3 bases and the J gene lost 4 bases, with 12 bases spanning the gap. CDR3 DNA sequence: TGTGCCAGCAGCCATGGCTTTGGAGGAGAGACCCAGTACTTC. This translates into CASSHGFGGETQYF.

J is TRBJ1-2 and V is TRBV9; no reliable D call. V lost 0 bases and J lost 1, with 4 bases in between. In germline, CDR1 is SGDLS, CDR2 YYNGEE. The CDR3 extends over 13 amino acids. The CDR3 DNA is TGTGCCAGCAGCGTAGCGGATAACTATGGCTACACCTTC. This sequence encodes CASSVADNYGYTF.

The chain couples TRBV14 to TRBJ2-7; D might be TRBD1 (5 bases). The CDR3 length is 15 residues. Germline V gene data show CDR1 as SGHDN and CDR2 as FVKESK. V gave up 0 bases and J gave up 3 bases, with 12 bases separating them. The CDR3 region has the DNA TGTGCCAGCAGCCAAGATCAGAATACAGGCTACGAGCAGTACTTC. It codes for CASSQDQNTGYEQYF.

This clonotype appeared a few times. For the CDR3, the DNA is TGTGCCAGCAGCCGAGGGCCAGGGATAGGAACCTACGAGCAGTACTTC. This translates into CASSRGPGIGTYEQYF. V is TRBV28 and J is TRBJ2-7, with D perhaps TRBD1 or TRBD2 (5 bases each). Trimming took 6 bases from V and 2 from J, leaving 20 bases between them. The CDR3 spans 16 residues. Germline V gene sequence: CDR1 MDHEN, CDR2 SYDVKM.

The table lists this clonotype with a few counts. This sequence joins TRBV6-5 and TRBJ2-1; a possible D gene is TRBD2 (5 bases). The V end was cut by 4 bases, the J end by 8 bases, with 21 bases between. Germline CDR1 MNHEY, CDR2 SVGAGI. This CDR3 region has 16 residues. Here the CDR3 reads CASSLDPDGVNDEQFF. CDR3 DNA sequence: TGTGCCAGCAGTTTAGACCCAGACGGGGTGAACGATGAGCAGTTCTTC.

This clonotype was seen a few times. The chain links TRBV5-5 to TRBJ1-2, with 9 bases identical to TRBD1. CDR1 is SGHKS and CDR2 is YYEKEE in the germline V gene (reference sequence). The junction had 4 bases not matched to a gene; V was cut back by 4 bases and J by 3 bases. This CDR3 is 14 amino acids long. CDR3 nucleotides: TGTGCCAGCAGCCCGACAGGGGGGGACTATGGCTACACCTTC. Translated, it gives CASSPTGGDYGYTF.

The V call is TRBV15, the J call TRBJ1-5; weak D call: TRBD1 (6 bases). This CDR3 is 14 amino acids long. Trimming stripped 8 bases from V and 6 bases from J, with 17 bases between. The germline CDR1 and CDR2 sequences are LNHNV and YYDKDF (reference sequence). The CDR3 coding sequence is TGTGCCACCGCGAATCGACAGGTTAGTCAGCCCCAGCATTTT. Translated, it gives CATANRQVSQPQHF.

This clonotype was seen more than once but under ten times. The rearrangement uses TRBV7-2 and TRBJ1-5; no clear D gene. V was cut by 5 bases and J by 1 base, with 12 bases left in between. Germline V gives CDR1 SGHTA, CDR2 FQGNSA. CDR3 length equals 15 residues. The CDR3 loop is CASSQSPGSNQPQHF. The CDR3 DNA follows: TGTGCCAGCAGCCAATCCCCCGGGAGCAATCAGCCCCAGCATTTT.

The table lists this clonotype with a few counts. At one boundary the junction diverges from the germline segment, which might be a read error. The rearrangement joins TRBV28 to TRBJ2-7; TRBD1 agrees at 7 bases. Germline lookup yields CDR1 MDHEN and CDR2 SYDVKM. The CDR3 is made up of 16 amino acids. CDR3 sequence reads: CASSSTGAGVTYEQHF. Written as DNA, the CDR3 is TGTGCCAGCAGCTCCACAGGGGCAGGGGTGACCTACGAGCAGCACTTC.

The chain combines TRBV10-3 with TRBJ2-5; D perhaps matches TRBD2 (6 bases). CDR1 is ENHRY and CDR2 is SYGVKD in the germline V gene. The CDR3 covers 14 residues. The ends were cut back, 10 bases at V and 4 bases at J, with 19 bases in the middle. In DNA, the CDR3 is TGTGCCACCGAGGAGGGCCGGGCCGGAGAGACCCAGTACTTC. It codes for CATEEGRAGETQYF.

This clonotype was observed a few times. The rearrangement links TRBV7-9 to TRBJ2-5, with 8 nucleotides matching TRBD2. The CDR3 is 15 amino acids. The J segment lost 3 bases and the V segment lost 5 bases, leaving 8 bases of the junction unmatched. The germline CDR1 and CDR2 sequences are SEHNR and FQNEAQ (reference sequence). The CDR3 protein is CASSPLAGGEETQYF. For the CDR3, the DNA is TGTGCCAGCAGCCCCCTCGCGGGGGGCGAAGAGACCCAGTACTTC.

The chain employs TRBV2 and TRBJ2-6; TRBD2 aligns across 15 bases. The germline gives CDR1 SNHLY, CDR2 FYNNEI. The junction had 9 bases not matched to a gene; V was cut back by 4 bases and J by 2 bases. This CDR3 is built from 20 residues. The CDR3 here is CASSGTSGGARSAGANVLTF. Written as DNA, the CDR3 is TGTGCCAGCAGTGGGACTAGCGGGGGGGCCCGGTCAGCTGGGGCCAACGTCCTGACTTTC. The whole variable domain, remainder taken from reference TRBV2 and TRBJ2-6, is EPEVTQTPSHQVTQMGQEVILRCVPISNHLYFYWYRQILGQKVEFLVSFYNNEISEKSEIFDDQFSVERPDGSNFTLKIRSTKLEDSAMYFCASSGTSGGARSAGANVLTFGAGSRLTVL.

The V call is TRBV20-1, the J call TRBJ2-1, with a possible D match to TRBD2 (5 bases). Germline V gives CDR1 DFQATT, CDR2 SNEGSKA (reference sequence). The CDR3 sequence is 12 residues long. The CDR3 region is CRMGSTGNEQFF. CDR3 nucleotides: TGCAGGATGGGGTCGACGGGGAATGAGCAGTTCTTC.

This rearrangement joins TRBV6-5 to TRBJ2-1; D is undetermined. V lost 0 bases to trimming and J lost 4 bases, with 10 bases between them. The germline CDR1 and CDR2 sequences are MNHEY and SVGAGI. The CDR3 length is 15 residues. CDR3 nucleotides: TGTGCCAGCAGTTACTCATCGGGCAAATACAATGAGCAGTTCTTC. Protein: CASSYSSGKYNEQFF.

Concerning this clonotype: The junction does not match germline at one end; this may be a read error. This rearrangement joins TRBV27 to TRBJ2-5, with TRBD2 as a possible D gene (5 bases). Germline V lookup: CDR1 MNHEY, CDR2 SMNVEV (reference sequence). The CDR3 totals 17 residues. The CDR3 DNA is TGCGCCAGCACCTGGGATCGAGAGAGGGCGACCGAAGAGACCCAGTACTTC. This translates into CASTWDRERATEETQYF.